The source of this TCR beta chain is a study of persistence of HIV-infected CD4 T cells. On this clone itself: The antigen remains undetermined.

Stimulation used 9 to 10 ug/mL lysate from CMV-infected fibroblasts. Sorting selected CD4+ T cells upregulating both CD40 ligand and CD69. For around 19 hours, CD8-depleted PBMCs received anti-CD28/CD49d costimulation, a CD40-blocking antibody and enfuvirtide. The libraries were made with immunoSEQ version 4 in survey mode. The table came from immunoSEQ multiplex PCR; TCRdb's copy has only in-frame clones and leaves some out. Of 10,000 to 15,000 clones listed, approximately 71% were seen once; the top ten hold about a sixth. Trimming took off 1 base at V and 2 bases at J, with 5 bases between the two ends. CDR3 length: 13 residues.

This chain links TRBV12-3 or TRBV12-4 with TRBJ1-2; no clear D. Here the sequenced sample was CD4+ T cells sorted from PBMCs after roughly 18-hour stimulation, taken from a patient who received antiretroviral therapy. The clonotype originates from an adult man with HIV who was CMV-seropositive. CDR3 amino acids: CASSLVQNYGYTF. CDR3 sequence (DNA): TGTGCCAGCAGTTTAGTACAGAACTATGGCTACACCTTC.